Sequencing of this TCR beta chain was carried out in a study of blood T cell repertoires in COVID-19 (dated by TCRdb to the early 2020s). About the investigation overall: Collaborator samples came from the United States, Italy and Spain and covered acute and convalescent phases of COVID-19. Deeply sampled blood TCRbeta repertoires from subjects exposed to, actively infected with, or recovered from COVID-19 were included in the dataset. The prospective study material was composed of cDNA or gDNA derived from T cells, B-cell-depleted T cells, or PBMCs. The samples were drawn from the first 160 participants of the ongoing ImmuneRACE study and from 950 to 1,500 subjects provided by 6 global collaborators. Where available, HLA class I and class II types were obtained from metadata supplied by the sample provider rather than from assay-based typing. The repertoires were released in a freely available public database meant as a resource for research on the immune response to SARS-CoV-2. The sample metadata nearly always contained a de-identified subject ID, COVID-19 status, age in years and sex. The full study reports these points: The amount of clinical and demographic metadata varied by source and participant and was provided uncurated.

Whole blood was collected in K2EDTA tubes by collaborating institutions according to the institutions' own protocols. For TCRbeta analysis, collaborators shipped samples in one of three forms: frozen whole blood, isolated PBMCs, or DNA extracted from either of those sample types. With regard to this clone: There is no known antigen for this receptor. Per-base quality was not reported, and no clone a single base away is much larger than it.

The immunoSEQ Assay, a bias-controlled multiplex PCR, was used to amplify TCRbeta CDR3 regions from genomic DNA. On the authors' methods: The number of nucleated cells in each sample was estimated from the amplification of reference gene primers within the assay. To quantify the absolute abundance of each unique TCRbeta CDR3 rearrangement, sequence reads were collapsed and filtered. For each sample, productive Simpson clonality was calculated as the square root of Simpson's diversity index across productive rearrangements. TCRdb mirrors the immuneACCESS table, restricted to in-frame sequences. Some clones are absent from its copies; in checked studies, under half trace to an unresolved V gene, and the reason for the others is unknown. The V and J calls and clone size are taken from that table; D and trimming were inferred from the DNA. Present in this sample are 80,000 to 100,000 clones, 75% to 90% of which were seen just once. The ten largest account for roughly a sixth of the sample.

Relative to germline, V is 4 bases shorter and J is 1 base shorter, with 11 bases between their ends. From the cysteine through the phenylalanine, the CDR3 covers 14 amino acids. The read is trimmed to its CDR3 DNA, 42 bases read in frame from base 1. CDR1 and CDR2 are drawn from the germline V gene: MDHEN, SYDVKM. Specimen: peripheral blood. This TCR derives from an elderly woman with acute or convalescent COVID-19. The V and J genes are TRBV28 and TRBJ2-7; possibly the D gene is TRBD1, per 5 matching bases. The CDR3: CASSSHRGSYEQYF. The nucleotides are TGTGCCAGCAGTTCCCATAGGGGATCCTACGAGCAGTACTTC.